The source of this T cell receptor beta chain is a study of cytotoxic CD8 clonotypes in ibrutinib-treated CLL. Study overall: The study included under twelve relapsed/refractory and under 16 treatment-naive patients; roughly 17 had IGHV unmutated disease. Response samples came after a median about 11 months of treatment, range 6 to 36.

This clone was observed many times. Cryopreserved PBMCs were the source of around 2 micrograms of genomic DNA, which went to TCR beta libraries. Repertoires were generated with immunoSEQ multiplex PCR, while TCRdb's copy carries only in-frame clones and drops some. The data contain over 45,000 clones, 54% of them seen just once; the ten biggest clones take up around 25%. In germline, CDR1 is SGHTA, CDR2 FQGNSA. The ends were cut back, 4 bases at V and 2 bases at J, with 15 bases in the middle. The CDR3 length is 15 residues. This sequence joins TRBV7-2 and TRBJ2-7; a weak D match, TRBD1 (6 bases). The TCR originated in a human donor with chronic lymphocytic leukemia. The source was PBMCs, collected at disease progression, from a patient treated with ibrutinib. As DNA, the CDR3 is TGTGCCAGCAGCTCCAGCGGCAGGGGCCCCTACGAGCAGTACTTC. Its translation is CASSSSGRGPYEQYF.